This T cell receptor beta chain was recovered during a study of tumor-infiltrating lymphocytes in primary liver carcinoma. Turning to the study itself: Lesions, classed as T1-T3 N0M0, spanned about 4 to 10 cm across. The study obtained roughly 3.5 to 7.5 million productive TCRbeta reads per sample, similar across tissue types. Study observations and caveats: The study found a significantly higher top-250-clone fraction in tumors than in blood (p = 0.039). In tumor-adjacent and tumor-blood pairs, overlap was lower than in tumor region pairs.

With V trimmed by 0 bases and J by 5 bases, 9 bases remained unmatched. The CDR3 is made up of 15 amino acids. Germline CDR1 is SQVTM and CDR2 is ANQGSEA. The input was 450 to 500 ng total RNA; TCR beta cDNA was made from it with a constant-region primer. A slightly modified ARM-PCR protocol with three nested multiplex PCR rounds produced these TCR beta libraries. The first two PCR rounds used TRBV1-TRBV30 forward primers with a C-beta reverse primer, around 10 cycles each. MiXCR, applied by TCRdb to the multiplex PCR reads, yields one record per CDR3 protein. Found here are roughly 330,000 distinct CDR3 sequences, around 60% of them singletons; the top ten hold approximately 5.9%. Many counts were recorded for this clonotype. What it binds is not known. It was unsorted whole blood that yielded blood RNA, and germline DNA was also extracted.

The source is a man aged 35 to 55 with primary liver carcinoma and hepatitis B virus infection. V and J are TRBV29-1 and TRBJ2-7, with TRBD1 identical over 8 bases. Input material: peripheral blood. The CDR3 DNA sequence: TGCAGCGTTGAAGATGTATGGCAGGGGGCAAACGAGCAGTACTTC. Residues: CSVEDVWQGANEQYF.